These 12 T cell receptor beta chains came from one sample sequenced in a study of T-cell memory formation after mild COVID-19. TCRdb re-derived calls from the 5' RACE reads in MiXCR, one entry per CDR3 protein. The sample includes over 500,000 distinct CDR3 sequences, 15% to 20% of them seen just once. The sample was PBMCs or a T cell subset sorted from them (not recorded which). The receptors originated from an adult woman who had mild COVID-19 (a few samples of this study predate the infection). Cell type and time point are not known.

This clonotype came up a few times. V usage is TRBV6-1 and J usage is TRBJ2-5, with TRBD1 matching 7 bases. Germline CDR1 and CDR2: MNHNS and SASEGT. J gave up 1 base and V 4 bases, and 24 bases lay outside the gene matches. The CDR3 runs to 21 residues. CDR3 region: CASSVLPPHRQGRGGQETQYF. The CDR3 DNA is TGTGCCAGCAGTGTACTCCCTCCCCATCGACAGGGACGCGGAGGCCAAGAGACCCAGTACTTC.

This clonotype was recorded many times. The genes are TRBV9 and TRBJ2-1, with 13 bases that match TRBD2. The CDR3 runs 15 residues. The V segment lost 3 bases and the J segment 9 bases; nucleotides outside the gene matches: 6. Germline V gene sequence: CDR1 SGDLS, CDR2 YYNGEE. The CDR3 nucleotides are TGTGCCAGCAGCGGAGGGACTAGCGGGGCACTTGAGCAGTTCTTC. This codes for CASSGGTSGALEQFF.

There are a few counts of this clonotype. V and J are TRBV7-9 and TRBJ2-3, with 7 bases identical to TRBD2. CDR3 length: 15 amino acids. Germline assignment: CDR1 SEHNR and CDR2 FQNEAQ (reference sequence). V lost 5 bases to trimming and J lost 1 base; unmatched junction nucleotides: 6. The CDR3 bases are TGTGCCAGCAGCCTAAGCGGGGCCCGCACAGATACGCAGTATTTT. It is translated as CASSLSGARTDTQYF.

Here the CDR3 reads CASSSGQGANQPQHF. CDR3 coding DNA: TGTGCCAGCAGTTCGGGACAGGGGGCCAATCAGCCCCAGCATTTT. The chain carries TRBV12-3 or TRBV12-4 and TRBJ1-5, with 12 bases matching TRBD1. The CDR3 has 15 residues. V lost 4 bases and J lost 3; bases outside the gene matches: 1.

The CDR3 nucleotides read TGTGCCAGCAGCTTGGTAGGGTGGGAGAACACTGAAGCTTTCTTT. Residues: CASSLVGWENTEAFF. The rearrangement uses TRBV5-5 and TRBJ1-1; D uncertain. CDR1 and CDR2 from the germline V gene are SGHKS and YYEKEE (reference sequence). This CDR3 is 15 amino acids long. The V end was cut by 0 bases, the J end by 1 base, with 10 bases between.

The DNA for the CDR3 is TGTGCCAGCAGCTCCTATAAAATACCAGATACGCAGTATTTT. It specifies CASSSYKIPDTQYF. The V call is TRBV5-4, the J call TRBJ2-3; D is undetermined. CDR1 is SGHNT, CDR2 YYREEE, per germline (reference sequence). The CDR3 is 14 residues long. V was clipped by 3 bases and J by 4 bases, with 12 bases between them.

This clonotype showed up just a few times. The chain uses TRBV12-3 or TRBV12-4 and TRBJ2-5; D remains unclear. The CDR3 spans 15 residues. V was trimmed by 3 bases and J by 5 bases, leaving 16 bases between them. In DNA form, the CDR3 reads TGTGCCAGCAGTTTGGCGAAAGGCGGTATGGAGACCCAGTACTTC. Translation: CASSLAKGGMETQYF.

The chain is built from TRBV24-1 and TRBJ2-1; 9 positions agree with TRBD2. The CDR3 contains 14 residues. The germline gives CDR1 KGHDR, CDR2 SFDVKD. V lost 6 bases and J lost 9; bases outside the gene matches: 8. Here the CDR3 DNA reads TGTGCCACCAGTTTCACGGGACTAGCTTCTGAGCAGTTCTTC. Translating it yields CATSFTGLASEQFF.

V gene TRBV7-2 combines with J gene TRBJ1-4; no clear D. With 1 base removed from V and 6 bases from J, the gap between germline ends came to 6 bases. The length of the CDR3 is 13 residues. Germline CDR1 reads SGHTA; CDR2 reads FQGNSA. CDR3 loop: CASSLGRHEKLFF. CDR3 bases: TGTGCCAGCAGCTTAGGACGTCATGAAAAACTGTTTTTT. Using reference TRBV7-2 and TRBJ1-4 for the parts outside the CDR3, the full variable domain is GAGVSQSPSNKVTEKGKDVELRCDPISGHTALYWYRQSLGQGLEFLIYFQGNSAPDKSGLPSDRFSAERTGGSVSTLTIQRTQQEDSAVYLCASSLGRHEKLFFGSGTQLSVL.

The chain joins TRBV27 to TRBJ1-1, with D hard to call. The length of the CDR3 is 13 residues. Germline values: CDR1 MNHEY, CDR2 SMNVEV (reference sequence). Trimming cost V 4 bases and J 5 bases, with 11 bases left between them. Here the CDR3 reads CASSWTLGTEAFF. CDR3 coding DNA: TGTGCCAGCAGTTGGACCCTCGGGACTGAAGCTTTCTTT.

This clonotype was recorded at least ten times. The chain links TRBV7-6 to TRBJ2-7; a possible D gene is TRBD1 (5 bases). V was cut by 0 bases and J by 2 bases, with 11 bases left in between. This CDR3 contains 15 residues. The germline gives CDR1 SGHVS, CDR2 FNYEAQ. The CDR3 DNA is TGTGCCAGCAGCTTAGCCGGTCAGGGCGCCTACGAGCAGTACTTC. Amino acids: CASSLAGQGAYEQYF.

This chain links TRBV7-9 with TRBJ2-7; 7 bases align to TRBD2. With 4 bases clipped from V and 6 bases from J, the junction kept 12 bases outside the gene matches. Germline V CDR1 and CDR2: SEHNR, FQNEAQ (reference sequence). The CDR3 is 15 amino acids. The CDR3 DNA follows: TGTGCCAGCAGCTCCCCTAGCGGCCCCTATAGCGAGCAGTACTTC. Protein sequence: CASSSPSGPYSEQYF.